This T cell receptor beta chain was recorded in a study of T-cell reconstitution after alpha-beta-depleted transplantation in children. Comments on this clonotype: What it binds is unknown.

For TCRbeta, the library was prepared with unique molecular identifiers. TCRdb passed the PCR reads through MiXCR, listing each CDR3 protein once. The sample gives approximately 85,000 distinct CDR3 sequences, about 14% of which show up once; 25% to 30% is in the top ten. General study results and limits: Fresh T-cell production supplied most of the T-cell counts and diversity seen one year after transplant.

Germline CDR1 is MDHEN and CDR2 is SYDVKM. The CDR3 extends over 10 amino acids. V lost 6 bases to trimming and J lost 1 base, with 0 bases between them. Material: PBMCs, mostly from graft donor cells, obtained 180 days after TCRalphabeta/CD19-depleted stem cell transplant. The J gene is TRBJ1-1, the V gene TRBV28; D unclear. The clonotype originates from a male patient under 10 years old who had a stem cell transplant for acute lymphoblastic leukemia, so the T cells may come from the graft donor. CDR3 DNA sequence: TGTGCCAGCAGGAACACTGAAGCTTTCTTT. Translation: CASRNTEAFF.